A selection of T cell receptor beta chains follows, all from one sample in a study of blood T cell repertoires in COVID-19. TCRdb's table, derived via immunoSEQ multiplex PCR, lists solely in-frame clones and lacks some. The table shows 140,000 or so clones, with over 70% occurring only once. The sequencing sample was made of PBMCs or T cells enriched from blood (not recorded which). These receptors were taken from a man in his sixties who had recovered from COVID-19. CDR3s include the opening cysteine and the closing phenylalanine or tryptophan.

CASTGLAGGTGELFF	TRBV2
CASNPSGGYNEQFF	TRBV5-1
CASSWRDRGEKLFF	TRBV7-9
CAWSASGETQYF	TRBV30
CAISDSFGARRNTIYF	TRBV10-3
CASSPPGTGDFYSNQPQHF	TRBV28
CASSAFPGAEAFF	TRBV19
CASSLTNEDEQFF	TRBV7-3
CASSQIQGRYNSPLHF	TRBV14
CAAYRGPNSPLHF	TRBV30
CASGRGLSQPQHF	TRBV16
CASSPPGIDTQYF	TRBV19
CASREETGGATEQYF	TRBV28
CASSVSAPPNEQFF	TRBV2
CASKGVDTEAFF	TRBV28
CASSLSQGGSYEQYF	TRBV28
CASSLMGQGGETQYF	TRBV5-4
CAWTKGLGTEAFF	TRBV30
CASSLWVTGGTDTQYF	TRBV7-2
CASSLNAGQPQHF	TRBV11-2
CSVNRDMNTEAFF	TRBV29-1
CASSYTRDTYGYTF	TRBV6-5
CASSPGGYNEQFF	TRBV18
CASSGGSLWGYTF	TRBV27
CASSLFDGGRIKAFF	TRBV28
CASSKYETVYIYGYTF	TRBV21-1
CATSTPTRDEQYF	TRBV24-1
CASSITGQPQHF	TRBV7-9
CDATRKSPLHF	TRBV7-5
CASSLARGAYNEQFF	TRBV5-1
CASRTDRYSNQPQHF	TRBV28
CATQRPSGNTIYF	TRBV19
CASSLSSGKETQYF	TRBV28
CSVEGYGQSYNEQFF	TRBV29-1
CATGTGANTEAFF	TRBV19
CSVGTLDSVGDTQYF	TRBV29-1
CASSLLAGVSGEQFF	TRBV27
CASSATRGRASYGYTF	TRBV2
CASSSAKQGFGDTQYF	TRBV5-4
CASSGGRAGNQPQHF	TRBV2
CASSLVGSGNTIYF	TRBV11-2
CSALAAEQFF	TRBV20-1
CASSLTGLNSPLHF	TRBV7-9
CASSGPSREYEQYF	TRBV7-9
CASSQEWTGSTDTQYF	TRBV4-1
CATSLGRGLEAFF	TRBV15
CASSGLAGYTGELFF	TRBV19
CASSPSGFQPQHF	TRBV12-3/TRBV12-4
CASSIPGGTEAFF	TRBV19
CASSEAGQISSQPQHF	TRBV6-1
CASSPRRSNQPQHF	TRBV7-8
CASSLDRSQPQHF	TRBV27
CASSQIDRGKTQYF	TRBV14
CASSSPNTASITDTQYF	TRBV7-9
CASSIPPWNTEAFF	TRBV19
CASSPRQSSYNEQFF	TRBV7-3
CASSLSGTSGGYTF	TRBV5-1
CASSSVAGARYNEQFF	TRBV5-6
CASSPNSGETNSPLHF	TRBV18
CATSDFRGAGETQYF	TRBV24-1